One sample yielded the 14 T cell receptor beta chains listed below, sequenced in a study of control samples from healthy donors and cancer patients. The protocol was immunoSEQ multiplex PCR, while the TCRdb copy is restricted to in-frame clones and leaves out a portion. This repertoire shows 70,000 to 75,000 clones, under 90% found once; its top ten account for around 20%. The sequenced material came from PBMCs. All receptors come from a man in his fifties or sixties with lung cancer.

This clone has more than one count but fewer than ten. The chain recombines TRBV13 with TRBJ2-7; a weak D match, TRBD1 (6 bases). Germline values: CDR1 PRHDT, CDR2 FYEKMQ (reference sequence). The CDR3 sequence is 14 residues long. V lost 5 bases and J 0 bases, leaving 11 bases between the germline ends. The CDR3 region has the DNA TGTGCCAGCAGCCCCCGACAGGACTCCTACGAGCAGTACTTC. Residues: CASSPRQDSYEQYF. Full variable domain (rest looked up from reference TRBV13 and TRBJ2-7): AAGVIQSPRHLIKEKRETATLKCYPIPRHDTVYWYQQGPGQDPQFLISFYEKMQSDKGSIPDRFSAQQFSDYHSELNMSSLELGDSALYFCASSPRQDSYEQYFGPGTRLTVT.

The chain uses TRBV2 and TRBJ2-5; 12 bases line up with TRBD2. The junction had 5 bases not matched to a gene; V was cut back by 4 bases and J by 5 bases. The CDR3 is 15 amino acids. Germline CDR1 SNHLY, CDR2 FYNNEI. CDR3 sequence reads: CASSGPSGGAETQYF. The CDR3 bases are TGTGCCAGCAGTGGGCCTAGCGGGGGGGCGGAGACCCAGTACTTC.

This chain connects TRBV15 to TRBJ2-7, with unresolved D. Germline lookup yields CDR1 LNHNV and CDR2 YYDKDF (reference sequence). Trimming stripped 1 base from V and 3 bases from J, with 16 bases between. This CDR3 has 16 amino acids. The CDR3 bases are TGTGCCACCAGCAGAGTTCCCGCTAGGGCTGGCTACGAGCAGTACGTC. This translates into CATSRVPARAGYEQYV.

The chain uses TRBV27 and TRBJ2-1; TRBD1 aligns across 9 bases. CDR1 and CDR2 from the germline V gene are MNHEY and SMNVEV (reference sequence). V dropped 5 bases and J dropped 3; count of bases not matched to a gene: 5. This CDR3 spans 15 amino acids. CDR3 residues: CASSRQGVFYNEQFF. Written as DNA, the CDR3 is TGTGCCAGCAGTCGACAGGGGGTCTTCTACAATGAGCAGTTCTTC.

This clone was seen a handful of times. The same CDR3 arises from other DNA sequences in this sample as well. The genes are TRBV29-1 and TRBJ2-1, with D possibly matching TRBD2 (6 bases). V lost 7 bases and J lost 2, with 21 bases in between. The CDR3 covers 16 residues. The germline V gene has CDR1 SQVTM and CDR2 ANQGSEA. CDR3 sequence (DNA): TGCAGCGGTGATGGGGGTCGGGAGAGCCCCTACAATGAGCAGTTCTTC. Amino acids: CSGDGGRESPYNEQFF.

The J gene is TRBJ2-7, the V gene TRBV9; D is unclear. Trimming stripped 5 bases from V and 4 bases from J, with 16 bases between. CDR1 and CDR2 from the germline V gene are SGDLS and YYNGEE. There are 14 residues in the CDR3. CDR3 nucleotides: TGTGCCAGCAGTTACGGGCAGGCCCCTTACGAGCAGTACTTC. This sequence encodes CASSYGQAPYEQYF.

A single count supports this clone. This sequence joins TRBV5-4 and TRBJ1-3, with D possibly being TRBD1 (5 bases). Germline loops: CDR1 SGHNT, CDR2 YYREEE (reference sequence). V dropped 2 bases and J dropped 0 bases, with 12 bases sitting between them. The CDR3 spans 16 residues. CDR3 sequence: CASSFFDRNSGNTIYF. The CDR3 region has the DNA TGTGCCAGCAGCTTCTTCGACAGAAACTCTGGAAACACCATATATTTT.

This CDR3 reads CASRGGTNNEQFF. In DNA, the CDR3 is TGTGCCAGCCGGGGGGGTACAAACAATGAGCAGTTCTTC. The chain links TRBV18 to TRBJ2-1, with 8 nucleotides matching TRBD2. This CDR3 region has 13 residues. Germline V gene data show CDR1 as KGHSH and CDR2 as LQKENI. Trimming took 8 bases from V and 5 from J; bases not matched to a gene: 5. Full variable domain (outside the CDR3, taken from reference TRBV18 and TRBJ2-1): NAGVMQNPRHLVRRRGQEARLRCSPMKGHSHVYWYRQLPEEGLKFMVYLQKENIIDESGMPKERFSAEFPKEGPSILRIQQVVRGDSAAYFCASRGGTNNEQFFGPGTRLTVL.

The gene calls are TRBV18 and TRBJ1-2; 7 bases agree with TRBD1. Germline loops: CDR1 KGHSH, CDR2 LQKENI. The V segment lost 5 bases and the J segment 2 bases; nucleotides outside the gene matches: 8. The CDR3 runs to 15 residues. CDR3 region: CASSTYGQDNYGYTF. The CDR3 region has the DNA TGTGCCAGCTCAACATACGGACAGGACAACTATGGCTACACCTTC.

The chain has TRBV6-1 and TRBJ2-7; no clear D gene. The CDR3 loop spans 15 amino acids. Germline V lookup: CDR1 MNHNS, CDR2 SASEGT. Trimming stripped 1 base from V and 0 bases from J, with 10 bases between. This CDR3 reads CASSEGQLFSYEQYF. In DNA form, the CDR3 reads TGTGCCAGCAGTGAAGGGCAGCTTTTCTCCTACGAGCAGTACTTC.

The chain recombines TRBV6-6 with TRBJ1-5; no clear D. Germline V lookup: CDR1 MNHNY, CDR2 SVGAGI (reference sequence). V was shortened by 5 bases and J by 0 bases, with 14 bases between the two germline ends. CDR3 length: 16 amino acids. The CDR3 spells CASSTQTGISNQPQHF. The DNA for the CDR3 is TGTGCCAGCAGTACCCAAACTGGTATTAGCAATCAGCCCCAGCATTTT.

The chain recombines TRBV5-1 with TRBJ2-2, with TRBD1 matching 7 bases. Germline-derived CDR1 and CDR2 are SGHRS and YFSETQ. V gave up 5 bases and J gave up 0 bases; unmatched junction bases: 4. This CDR3 comprises 15 residues. In DNA, the CDR3 is TGCGCCAGCAGGAAGGGACAGCCGAACACCGGGGAGCTGTTTTTT. Its protein product is CASRKGQPNTGELFF.

The J gene is TRBJ1-1, the V gene TRBV7-3; 11 bases agree with TRBD1. The CDR3 is 15 amino acids. CDR1 is SGHTA, CDR2 FQGTGA, per germline. Trimming cost V 4 bases and J 8 bases; bases outside gene matches: 9. CDR3 region: CASSSSPGQGVEAFF. The CDR3, as DNA: TGTGCCAGCAGCTCAAGCCCGGGACAGGGGGTGGAAGCTTTCTTT.

Note on this clone: Other DNA sequences in this sample translate to the same CDR3. The V call is TRBV7-2, the J call TRBJ1-2; D unresolved. This CDR3 contains 14 residues. Germline CDR1 reads SGHTA; CDR2 reads FQGNSA. V gave up 5 bases and J gave up 8 bases, with 18 bases separating them. The CDR3 loop reads CASSPSGRDSGYTF. In DNA form, the CDR3 reads TGTGCCAGCAGCCCCTCCGGGCGCGACTCCGGCTACACCTTC.